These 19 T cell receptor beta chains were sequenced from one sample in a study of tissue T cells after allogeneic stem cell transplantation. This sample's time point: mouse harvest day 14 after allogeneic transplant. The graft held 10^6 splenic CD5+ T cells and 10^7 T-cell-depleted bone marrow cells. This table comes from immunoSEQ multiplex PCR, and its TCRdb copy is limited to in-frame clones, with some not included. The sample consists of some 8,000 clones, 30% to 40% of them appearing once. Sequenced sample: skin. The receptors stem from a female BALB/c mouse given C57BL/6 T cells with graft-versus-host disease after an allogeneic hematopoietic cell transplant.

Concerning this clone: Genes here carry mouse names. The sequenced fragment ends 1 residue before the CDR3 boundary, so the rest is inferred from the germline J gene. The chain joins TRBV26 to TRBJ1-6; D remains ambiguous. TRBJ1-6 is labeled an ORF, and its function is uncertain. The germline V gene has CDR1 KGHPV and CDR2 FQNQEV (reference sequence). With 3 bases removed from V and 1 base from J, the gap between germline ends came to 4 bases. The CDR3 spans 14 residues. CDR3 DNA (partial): TGTGCCAGCAGTCTTCAGTCCTATAATTCGCCCCTCTAC. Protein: CASSLQSYNSPLY. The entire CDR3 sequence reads CASSLQSYNSPLYF.

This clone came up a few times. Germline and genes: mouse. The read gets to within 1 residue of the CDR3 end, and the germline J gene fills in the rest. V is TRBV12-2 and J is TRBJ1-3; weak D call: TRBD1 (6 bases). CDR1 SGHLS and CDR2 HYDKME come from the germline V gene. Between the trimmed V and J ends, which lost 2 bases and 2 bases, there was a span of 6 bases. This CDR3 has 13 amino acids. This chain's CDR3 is CASSRDTGNTLYF. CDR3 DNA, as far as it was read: TGTGCCAGCTCTCGGGACACTGGAAATACGCTCTAT.

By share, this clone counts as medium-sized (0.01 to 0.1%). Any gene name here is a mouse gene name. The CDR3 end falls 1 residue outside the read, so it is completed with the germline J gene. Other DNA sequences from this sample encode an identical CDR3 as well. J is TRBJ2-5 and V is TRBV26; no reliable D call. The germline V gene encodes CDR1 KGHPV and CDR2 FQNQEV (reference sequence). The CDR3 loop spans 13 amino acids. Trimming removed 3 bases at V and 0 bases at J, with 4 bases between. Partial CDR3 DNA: TGTGCCAGCAGTCTCGGTAACCAAGACACCCAGTAC. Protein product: CASSLGNQDTQY. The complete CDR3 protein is CASSLGNQDTQYF.

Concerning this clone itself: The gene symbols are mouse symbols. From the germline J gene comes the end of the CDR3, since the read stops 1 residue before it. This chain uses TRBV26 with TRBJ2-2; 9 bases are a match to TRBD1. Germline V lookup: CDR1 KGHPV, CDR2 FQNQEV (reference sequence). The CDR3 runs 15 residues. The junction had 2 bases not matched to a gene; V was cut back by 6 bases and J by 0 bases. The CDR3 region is CASSGDRANTGQLYF. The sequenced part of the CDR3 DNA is TGTGCCAGCAGCGGGGACAGGGCAAACACCGGGCAGCTCTAC.

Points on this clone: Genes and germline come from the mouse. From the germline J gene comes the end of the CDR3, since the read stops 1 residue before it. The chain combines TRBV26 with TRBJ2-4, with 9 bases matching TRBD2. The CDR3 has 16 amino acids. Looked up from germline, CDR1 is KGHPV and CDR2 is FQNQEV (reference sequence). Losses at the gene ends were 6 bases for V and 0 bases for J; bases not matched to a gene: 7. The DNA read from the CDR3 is TGTGCCAGCAGCCCTGACTGGGGGCCTAGTCAAAACACCTTGTAC. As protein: CASSPDWGPSQNTLY. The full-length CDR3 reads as CASSPDWGPSQNTLYF.

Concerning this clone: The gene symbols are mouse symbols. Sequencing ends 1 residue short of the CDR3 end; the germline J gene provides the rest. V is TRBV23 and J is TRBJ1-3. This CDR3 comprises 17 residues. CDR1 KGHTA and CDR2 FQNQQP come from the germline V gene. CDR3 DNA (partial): TGCTCCAGCAGTCAATCGGGGGGAGGGAATTCTGGAAATACGCTCTAT. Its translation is CSSSQSGGGNSGNTLY. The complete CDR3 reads CSSSQSGGGNSGNTLYF.

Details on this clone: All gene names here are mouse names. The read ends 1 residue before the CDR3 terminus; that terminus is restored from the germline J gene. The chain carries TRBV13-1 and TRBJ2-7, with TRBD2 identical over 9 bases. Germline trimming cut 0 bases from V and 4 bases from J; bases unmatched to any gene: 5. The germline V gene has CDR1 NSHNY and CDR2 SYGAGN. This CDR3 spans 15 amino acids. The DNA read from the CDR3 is TGTGCCAGCAGTGATGCAGGCTGGGGGGGTTATGAACAGTAC. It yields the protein CASSDAGWGGYEQY. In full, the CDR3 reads CASSDAGWGGYEQYF.

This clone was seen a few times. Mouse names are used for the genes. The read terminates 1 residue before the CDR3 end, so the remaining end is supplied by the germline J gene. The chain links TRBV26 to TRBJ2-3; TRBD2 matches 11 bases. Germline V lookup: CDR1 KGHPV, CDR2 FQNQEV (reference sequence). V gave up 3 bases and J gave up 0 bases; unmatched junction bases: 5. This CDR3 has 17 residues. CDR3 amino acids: CASSLRLGGTSAETLYF. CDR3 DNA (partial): TGTGCCAGCAGTCTTCGACTGGGGGGGACTAGTGCAGAAACGCTGTAT.

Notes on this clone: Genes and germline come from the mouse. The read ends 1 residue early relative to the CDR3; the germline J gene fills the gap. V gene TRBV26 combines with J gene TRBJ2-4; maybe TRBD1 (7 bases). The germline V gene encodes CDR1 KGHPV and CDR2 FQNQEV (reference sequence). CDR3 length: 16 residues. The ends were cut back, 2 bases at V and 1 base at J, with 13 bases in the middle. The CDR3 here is CASSLRGGGGQNTLYF. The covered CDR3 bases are TGTGCCAGCAGTCTGAGAGGGGGCGGCGGTCAAAACACCTTGTAC.

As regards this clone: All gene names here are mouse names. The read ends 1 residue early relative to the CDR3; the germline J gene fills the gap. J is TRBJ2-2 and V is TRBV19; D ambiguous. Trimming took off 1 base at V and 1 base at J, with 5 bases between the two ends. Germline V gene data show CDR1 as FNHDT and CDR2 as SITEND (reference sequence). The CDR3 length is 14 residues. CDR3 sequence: CASSIRKNTGQLYF. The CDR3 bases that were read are TGTGCCAGCAGTATACGCAAAAACACCGGGCAGCTCTAC.

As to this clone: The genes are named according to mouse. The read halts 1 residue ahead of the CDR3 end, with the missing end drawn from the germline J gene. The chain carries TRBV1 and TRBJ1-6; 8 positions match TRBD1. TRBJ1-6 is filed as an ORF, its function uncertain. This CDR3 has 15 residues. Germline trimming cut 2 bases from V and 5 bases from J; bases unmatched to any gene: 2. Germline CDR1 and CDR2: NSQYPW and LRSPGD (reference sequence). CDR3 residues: CTCSARDRNNSPLYF. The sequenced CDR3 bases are TGCACCTGCAGTGCAAGGGACAGGAATAATTCGCCCCTCTAC.

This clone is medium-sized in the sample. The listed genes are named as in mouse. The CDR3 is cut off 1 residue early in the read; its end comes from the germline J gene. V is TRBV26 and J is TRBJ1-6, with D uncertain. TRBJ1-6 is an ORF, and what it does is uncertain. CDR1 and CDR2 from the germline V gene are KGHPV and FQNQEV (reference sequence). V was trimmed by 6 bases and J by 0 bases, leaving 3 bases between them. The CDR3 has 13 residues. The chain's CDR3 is CASRNSYNSPLYF. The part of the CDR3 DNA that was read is TGTGCCAGCAGGAATTCCTATAATTCGCCCCTCTAC.

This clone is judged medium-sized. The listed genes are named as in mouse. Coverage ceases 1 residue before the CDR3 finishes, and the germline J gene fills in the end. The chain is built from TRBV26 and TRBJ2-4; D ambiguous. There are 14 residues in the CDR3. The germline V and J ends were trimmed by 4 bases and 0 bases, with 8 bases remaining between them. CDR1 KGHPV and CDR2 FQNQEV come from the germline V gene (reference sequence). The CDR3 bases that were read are TGTGCCAGCAGTCGGGAGGGTAGTCAAAACACCTTGTAC. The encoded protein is CASSREGSQNTLY. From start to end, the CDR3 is CASSREGSQNTLYF.

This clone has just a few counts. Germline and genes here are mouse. CDR3 loop: CSSSPGGAFAEQFF. The sequenced part of the CDR3 DNA is TGCTCCAGCAGCCCCGGGGGGGCGTTTGCTGAGCAGTTC. V and J are TRBV23 and TRBJ2-1; the table's D gene call, TRBD2, was not cross checked with the DNA. From the germline J gene comes the end of the CDR3, since the read stops 1 residue before it. The CDR3 has 14 amino acids. The germline V gene has CDR1 KGHTA and CDR2 FQNQQP.

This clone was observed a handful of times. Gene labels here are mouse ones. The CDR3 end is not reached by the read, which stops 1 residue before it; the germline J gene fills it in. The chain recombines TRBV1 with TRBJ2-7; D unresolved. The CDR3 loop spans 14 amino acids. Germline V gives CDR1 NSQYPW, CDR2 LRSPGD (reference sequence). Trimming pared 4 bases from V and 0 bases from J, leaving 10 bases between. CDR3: CTCSVRQSSYEQYF. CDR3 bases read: TGCACCTGCAGTGTACGACAAAGCTCCTATGAACAGTAC.

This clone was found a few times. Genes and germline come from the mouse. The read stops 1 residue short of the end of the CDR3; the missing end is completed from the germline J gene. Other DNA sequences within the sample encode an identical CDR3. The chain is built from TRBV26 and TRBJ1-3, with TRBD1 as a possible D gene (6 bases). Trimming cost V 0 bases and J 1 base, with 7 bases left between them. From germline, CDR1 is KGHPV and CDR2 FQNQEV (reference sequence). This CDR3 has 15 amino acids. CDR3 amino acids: CASSLSGGSGNTLYF. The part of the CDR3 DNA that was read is TGTGCCAGCAGTCTGTCCGGGGGCTCTGGAAATACGCTCTAT.

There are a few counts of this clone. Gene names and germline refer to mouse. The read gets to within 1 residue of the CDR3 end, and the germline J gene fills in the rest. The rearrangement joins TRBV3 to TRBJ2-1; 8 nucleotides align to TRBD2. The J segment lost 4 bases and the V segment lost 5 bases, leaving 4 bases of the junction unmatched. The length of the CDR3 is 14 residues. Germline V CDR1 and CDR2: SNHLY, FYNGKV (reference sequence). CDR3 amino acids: CASSPRLGYAEQFF. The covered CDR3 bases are TGTGCCAGCAGCCCCCGACTGGGGTATGCTGAGCAGTTC.

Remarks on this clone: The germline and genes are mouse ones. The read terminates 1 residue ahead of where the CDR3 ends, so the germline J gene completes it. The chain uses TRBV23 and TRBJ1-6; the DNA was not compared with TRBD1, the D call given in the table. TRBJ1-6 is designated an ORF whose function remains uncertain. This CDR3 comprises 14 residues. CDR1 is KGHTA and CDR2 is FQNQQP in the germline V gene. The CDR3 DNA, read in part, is TGCTCCAGCAGTCAACCGGGACAGGGGCCGCCCCTCTAC. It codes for CSSSQPGQGPPLY. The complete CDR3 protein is CSSSQPGQGPPLYF.

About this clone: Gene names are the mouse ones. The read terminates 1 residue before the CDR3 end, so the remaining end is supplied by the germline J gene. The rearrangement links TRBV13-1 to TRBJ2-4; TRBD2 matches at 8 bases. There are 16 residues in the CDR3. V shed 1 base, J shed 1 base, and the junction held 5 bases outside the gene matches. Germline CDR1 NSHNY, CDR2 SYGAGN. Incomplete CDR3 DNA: TGTGCCAGCAGTGATTGGGGGGGGGTTGGTCAAAACACCTTGTAC. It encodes CASSDWGGVGQNTLY. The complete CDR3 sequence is CASSDWGGVGQNTLYF.